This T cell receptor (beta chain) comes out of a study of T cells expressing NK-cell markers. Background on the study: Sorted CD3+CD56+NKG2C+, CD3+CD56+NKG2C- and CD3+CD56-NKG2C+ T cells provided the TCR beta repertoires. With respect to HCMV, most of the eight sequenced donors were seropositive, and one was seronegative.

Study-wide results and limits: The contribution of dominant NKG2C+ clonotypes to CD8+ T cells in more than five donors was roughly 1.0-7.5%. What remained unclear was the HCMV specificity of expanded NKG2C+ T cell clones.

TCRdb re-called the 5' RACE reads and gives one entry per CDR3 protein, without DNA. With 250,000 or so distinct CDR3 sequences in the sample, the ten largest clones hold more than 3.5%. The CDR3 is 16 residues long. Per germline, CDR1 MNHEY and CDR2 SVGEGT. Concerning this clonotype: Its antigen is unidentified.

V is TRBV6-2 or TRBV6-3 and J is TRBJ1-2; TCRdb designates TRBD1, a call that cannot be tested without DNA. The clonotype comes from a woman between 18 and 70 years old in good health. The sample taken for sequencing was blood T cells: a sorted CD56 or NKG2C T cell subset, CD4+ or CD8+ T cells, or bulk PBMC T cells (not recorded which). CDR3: CASSPTTGISNYGYTF.